The 13 T cell receptor beta chains below come from one sample, sequenced in a study of a mutant IDH1 vaccine in newly diagnosed glioma. The table came from immunoSEQ multiplex PCR; TCRdb's copy has only in-frame clones and leaves some out. The data show tens of thousands of clones, about four fifths seen once. Time point noted: baseline, week 1 (first vaccination visit). Stated treatment: pre-vaccination baseline after standard-of-care therapy. Sequenced material: PBMCs, taken from a glioma patient treated with radiotherapy, temozolomide or both. These receptors all stem from a woman aged 45 to 65 with glioma.

The rearrangement joins TRBV18 to TRBJ1-1; TRBD1 agrees at 7 bases. CDR3 length: 15 amino acids. Germline V gives CDR1 KGHSH, CDR2 LQKENI. V was clipped by 3 bases and J by 1 base; unmatched bases: 5. CDR3 residues: CASSPSRDRNTEAFF. The CDR3 nucleotides are TGTGCCAGCTCACCTAGCCGGGACAGGAACACTGAAGCTTTCTTT.

DNA of the CDR3: TGTGCCAGCAGCTTTCGTCAAGAGACCCAGTACTTC. Translation gives CASSFRQETQYF. This chain joins TRBV5-4 and TRBJ2-5; D unclear. Trimming pared 2 bases from V and 2 bases from J, leaving 4 bases between. Per the germline V gene, CDR1 is SGHNT and CDR2 is YYREEE (reference sequence). CDR3 length: 12 amino acids.

This clone was found once. This rearrangement joins TRBV5-3 to TRBJ2-1; 9 positions match TRBD2. TRBV5-3 is identified as an open reading frame with a role that is uncertain. This CDR3 contains 12 residues. The J segment lost 10 bases and the V segment lost 2 bases, leaving 1 base of the junction unmatched. In DNA form, the CDR3 reads TGTGCCAGAAGCTTTAGCGGGGGCGAGCAGTTCTTC. Its protein is CARSFSGGEQFF.

V and J are TRBV19 and TRBJ1-5, with D unresolved. The V gene's germline CDR1 is LNHDA and CDR2 SQIVND (reference sequence). This CDR3 is 10 amino acids long. V was clipped by 3 bases and J by 6 bases, with 0 bases between them. The CDR3 nucleotides are TGTGCCAGTAGTATTCAGCCCCAGCATTTT. It encodes CASSIQPQHF.

The chain links TRBV27 to TRBJ1-5; D remains unclear. The CDR3 loop spans 15 amino acids. V was cut by 0 bases and J by 2 bases, with 8 bases left in between. In germline, CDR1 is MNHEY, CDR2 SMNVEV (reference sequence). CDR3 nucleotides: TGTGCCAGCAGTTTATCTATTATGGGCAATCAGCCCCAGCATTTT. Translating it yields CASSLSIMGNQPQHF.

The CDR3 loop reads CASSVHKGQGDEKLFF. The DNA of the CDR3 is TGTGCCAGTAGTGTCCATAAAGGACAGGGGGATGAAAAACTGTTTTTT. J is TRBJ1-4 and V is TRBV19, with 10 bases matching TRBD1. After removal of 5 bases from V and 6 bases from J, the junction contained 9 bases not matched to a gene. The CDR3 length is 16 residues. Germline values: CDR1 LNHDA, CDR2 SQIVND (reference sequence).

The J gene is TRBJ1-2, the V gene TRBV9, with 12 nucleotides matching TRBD1. The length of the CDR3 is 14 residues. Germline V gene sequence: CDR1 SGDLS, CDR2 YYNGEE. Unmatched junction bases numbered 6, after V lost 7 bases and J lost 5 bases. CDR3: CASGGTGGAYGYTF. In DNA form, the CDR3 reads TGTGCCAGCGGCGGGACAGGGGGCGCATATGGCTACACCTTC. The variable domain in full, with the rest retrieved from reference TRBV9 and TRBJ1-2, is DSGVTQTPKHLITATGQRVTLRCSPRSGDLSVYWYQQSLDQGLQFLIQYYNGEERAKGNILERFSAQQFPDLHSELNLSSLELGDSALYFCASGGTGGAYGYTFGSGTRLTVV.

This clone showed up just once. V gene TRBV6-5 combines with J gene TRBJ1-1, with a possible D match to TRBD1 (6 bases). V lost 2 bases, J lost 1 base, and 11 bases lay in between. Germline V CDR1 and CDR2: MNHEY, SVGAGI. The length of the CDR3 is 15 residues. DNA for the CDR3: TGTGCCAGCAGTTACGCCGACAGGCAGAACACTGAAGCTTTCTTT. Its translation is CASSYADRQNTEAFF.

This clone was recorded only once. The chain carries TRBV28 and TRBJ2-7; TRBD1 matches 7 bases. This CDR3 comprises 15 residues. J gave up 0 bases and V 8 bases, and 10 bases lay outside the gene matches. CDR1 and CDR2 (germline): MDHEN, SYDVKM. This CDR3 reads CASSKPGTASYEQYF. In DNA form, the CDR3 reads TGTGCCAGCTCAAAACCCGGGACAGCCTCCTACGAGCAGTACTTC.

The rearrangement joins TRBV18 to TRBJ2-7; perhaps TRBD1 as D (5 bases). Trimming removed 1 base at V and 2 bases at J, with 15 bases between. Germline V lookup: CDR1 KGHSH, CDR2 LQKENI. The CDR3 spans 16 residues. Here the CDR3 reads CASSPRRQTHPYEQYF. CDR3 nucleotides: TGTGCCAGCTCACCACGCCGACAGACCCATCCCTACGAGCAGTACTTC.

The chain joins TRBV10-1 to TRBJ2-7, with 11 positions matching TRBD2. The germline CDR1 and CDR2 sequences are WNHNN and SYGVQD (reference sequence). This CDR3 has 14 amino acids. With V trimmed by 2 bases and J by 4 bases, 1 base remained unmatched. CDR3 DNA sequence: TGCGCCAGCAGTGAGGGACTAGCGGGTTACGAGCAGTACTTC. As protein: CASSEGLAGYEQYF.

The chain combines TRBV18 with TRBJ1-3; 8 bases map to TRBD1. There are 16 residues in the CDR3. Germline CDR1 reads KGHSH; CDR2 reads LQKENI. J lost 4 bases, V lost 3 bases, and 8 bases had no gene match. The CDR3 here is CASSPIPGQEGNTIYF. The CDR3 DNA reads as TGTGCCAGCTCACCTATACCGGGACAGGAAGGAAACACCATATATTTT.

This chain connects TRBV6-1 to TRBJ1-5, with D hard to call. Trimming took off 2 bases at V and 0 bases at J, with 8 bases between the two ends. The CDR3 is made up of 15 amino acids. The germline V gene has CDR1 MNHNS and CDR2 SASEGT. Here the CDR3 DNA reads TGTGCCAGCAGTGAACGGAGACTTAGCAATCAGCCCCAGCATTTT. Encoded protein: CASSERRLSNQPQHF.